The T cell receptor beta chain described here comes from a study of blood T cell repertoires in COVID-19. Study overall: COVID-19 samples collected from the United States, Italy and Spain covered acute and convalescent phases.

Trimming pared 3 bases from V and 0 bases from J, leaving 8 bases between. Germline CDR1 reads MNHNS; CDR2 reads SASEGT. The CDR3 runs to 14 residues. This clone was counted only a few times. Generated by immunoSEQ multiplex PCR, the TCRdb table keeps only in-frame clones and is missing some. The data contain a few hundred thousand clones, 70% to 90% of them singletons. Enrollees, about 18 to 100 years old, lived in 24 US areas. The receptor's source is a middle-aged woman with acute COVID-19. Sample: PBMCs or T cells enriched from blood (not recorded which). The gene calls are TRBV6-1 and TRBJ1-2; D not certain. In DNA, the CDR3 is TGTGCCAGCAGTGATCCTCCAGCTAACTATGGCTACACCTTC. Its protein is CASSDPPANYGYTF.